Shown below are 22 T cell receptor beta chains from a single sample sequenced in a study of blood T cell repertoires in COVID-19. Here immunoSEQ multiplex PCR was the method, and the copy in TCRdb shows in-frame clones only, minus some. The data contain about 240,000 clones, just under 85% of them singletons. The specimen sequenced was peripheral blood. These receptors were obtained from a woman older than 75 with acute or convalescent COVID-19.

The rearrangement joins TRBV7-2 to TRBJ1-2, with D tentatively TRBD1 (6 bases). The CDR3 loop spans 13 amino acids. Per the germline V gene, CDR1 is SGHTA and CDR2 is FQGNSA. V lost 1 base to trimming and J lost 6 bases, with 9 bases between them. Written as DNA, the CDR3 is TGTGCCAGCAGCTTAGGGACAGACCATGGCTACACCTTC. It encodes CASSLGTDHGYTF.

The chain links TRBV18 to TRBJ2-3; possibly TRBD2 for D (6 bases). V shed 2 bases and J shed 3 bases, with 12 bases lying between them. CDR1 is KGHSH and CDR2 is LQKENI in the germline V gene. There are 15 residues in the CDR3. The CDR3 is CASSPGASGTDTQYF. The CDR3 DNA follows: TGTGCCAGCTCACCAGGGGCCAGCGGGACAGATACGCAGTATTTT.

The chain employs TRBV7-3 and TRBJ2-2; D is perhaps TRBD2 (6 bases). V gave up 5 bases and J gave up 5 bases, with 15 bases separating them. Germline CDR1 reads SGHTA; CDR2 reads FQGTGA. The CDR3 is made up of 15 amino acids. The CDR3 nucleotides read TGTGCCAGCAGCCCCGACACTCGGGAGACCGGGGAGCTGTTTTTT. Translation gives CASSPDTRETGELFF.

The J gene is TRBJ2-6, the V gene TRBV18; the match to TRBD1 covers 10 bases. The ends lost 6 bases at V and 0 bases at J; junction bases unmatched: 8. This CDR3 has 18 amino acids. The germline V gene encodes CDR1 KGHSH and CDR2 LQKENI. The CDR3 nucleotides are TGTGCCAGCTCGGGGGACAGGGGCGCGAACTCTGGGGCCAACGTCCTGACTTTC. Its translation: CASSGDRGANSGANVLTF.

The CDR3 loop reads CASSQEGQGYQETQYF. As DNA, the CDR3 is TGTGCCAGCAGCCAAGAGGGACAGGGGTACCAAGAGACCCAGTACTTC. The V gene is TRBV3-1 (or the pseudogene TRBV3-2), the J gene TRBJ2-5; 10 bases align to TRBD1. CDR1 is LGHDT, CDR2 YNNKEL, per germline (reference sequence). The CDR3 has 16 residues. Trimming removed 0 bases from V and 0 bases from J; junction bases left unmatched: 1.

This clone was counted once. V gene TRBV14 combines with J gene TRBJ1-1; 8 bases fit TRBD1. The germline V gene has CDR1 SGHDN and CDR2 FVKESK. The CDR3 is 13 amino acids. The junction had 5 bases not matched to a gene; V was cut back by 1 base and J by 10 bases. CDR3: CASSQGTGIGAFF. CDR3 sequence (DNA): TGTGCCAGCAGCCAAGGGACAGGGATTGGAGCTTTCTTT.

Here the CDR3 DNA reads TGTGCCAGCAGTGAAGCGCAGGGGCTTAGCTATGGCTACACCTTC. Amino acids: CASSEAQGLSYGYTF. The chain has TRBV2 and TRBJ1-2, with TRBD1 as a possible D gene (6 bases). Germline values: CDR1 SNHLY, CDR2 FYNNEI. V dropped 0 bases and J dropped 4 bases, with 12 bases sitting between them. This CDR3 region has 15 residues. Using reference TRBV2 and TRBJ1-2 for the parts outside the CDR3, the full variable domain is EPEVTQTPSHQVTQMGQEVILRCVPISNHLYFYWYRQILGQKVEFLVSFYNNEISEKSEIFDDQFSVERPDGSNFTLKIRSTKLEDSAMYFCASSEAQGLSYGYTFGSGTRLTVV.

V usage is TRBV9 and J usage is TRBJ2-7; tentative D call: TRBD2 (5 bases). V was shortened by 4 bases and J by 2 bases, with 19 bases between the two germline ends. Germline assignment: CDR1 SGDLS and CDR2 YYNGEE. CDR3 size: 16 residues. CDR3 nucleotide sequence: TGTGCCAGCAGCCCCCATTTGGACTCTTCCCCCTACGAGCAGTACTTC. Translation: CASSPHLDSSPYEQYF.

The chain combines TRBV11-2 with TRBJ1-6; 7 bases match TRBD1. The CDR3 length is 15 residues. From germline, CDR1 is SGHAT and CDR2 FQNNGV. Germline trimming cut 3 bases from V and 10 bases from J; bases unmatched to any gene: 9. Written as DNA, the CDR3 is TGTGCCAGCAGCTTTCCCGACAGGGAAGGATCACCCCTCCACTTT. This codes for CASSFPDREGSPLHF.

The chain joins TRBV18 to TRBJ1-5, with D maybe TRBD1 (5 bases). The CDR3 spans 15 residues. Germline CDR1 reads KGHSH; CDR2 reads LQKENI. The V and J ends lost 3 bases and 3 bases respectively, with 12 bases between them. CDR3 nucleotides: TGTGCCAGCTCACCGAAGGGGCCCAACAATCAGCCCCAGCATTTT. Translation: CASSPKGPNNQPQHF. Using reference TRBV18 and TRBJ1-5 for the parts outside the CDR3, the full variable domain is NAGVMQNPRHLVRRRGQEARLRCSPMKGHSHVYWYRQLPEEGLKFMVYLQKENIIDESGMPKERFSAEFPKEGPSILRIQQVVRGDSAAYFCASSPKGPNNQPQHFGDGTRLSIL.

This CDR3 reads CASSGDRGRGSNEKLFF. Here the CDR3 DNA reads TGTGCCAGCAGTGGCGACAGGGGGCGGGGATCTAATGAAAAACTGTTTTTT. The chain has TRBV6-1 and TRBJ1-4, with 10 nucleotides matching TRBD1. J gave up 3 bases and V 4 bases, and 8 bases lay outside the gene matches. Per the germline V gene, CDR1 is MNHNS and CDR2 is SASEGT. This CDR3 has 17 amino acids.

The chain has TRBV27 and TRBJ2-7; TRBD1 matches at 9 bases. After removal of 6 bases from V and 6 bases from J, the junction contained 12 bases not matched to a gene. In germline, CDR1 is MNHEY, CDR2 SMNVEV (reference sequence). This CDR3 has 15 residues. CDR3 sequence reads: CASSPFRDRAPEQYF. The CDR3, as DNA: TGTGCCAGCAGCCCCTTCCGGGACAGGGCGCCCGAGCAGTACTTC.

This rearrangement joins TRBV7-9 to TRBJ2-7; D is perhaps TRBD2 (5 bases). This CDR3 is 13 amino acids long. CDR1 SEHNR and CDR2 FQNEAQ come from the germline V gene (reference sequence). Trimming shortened V by 5 bases and J by 4 bases, and 12 bases separated the two germline ends. The CDR3: CASSPSGGYEQYF. CDR3 nucleotides: TGTGCCAGCAGCCCCAGCGGAGGATACGAGCAGTACTTC.

This chain connects TRBV5-1 to TRBJ1-3; a weak D match, TRBD1 (6 bases). V lost 2 bases and J lost 3, with 6 bases in between. CDR1 SGHRS and CDR2 YFSETQ come from the germline V gene. This CDR3 is built from 13 residues. Here the CDR3 DNA reads TGCGCCAGCAGCTTACAGGGTGGAAACACCATATATTTT. Its translation: CASSLQGGNTIYF.

This chain uses TRBV27 with TRBJ2-3; D might be TRBD2 (7 bases). V was shortened by 2 bases and J by 0 bases, with 21 bases between the two germline ends. The CDR3 is made up of 19 amino acids. Germline lookup yields CDR1 MNHEY and CDR2 SMNVEV (reference sequence). The CDR3 protein is CASSLTYPRGGSSTDTQYF. CDR3 bases: TGTGCCAGCAGTTTAACGTATCCTCGCGGGGGCTCTAGCACAGATACGCAGTATTTT.

This chain joins TRBV3-1 (or the pseudogene TRBV3-2) and TRBJ2-5, with D perhaps matching TRBD1 (6 bases). CDR3 size: 14 residues. Germline V gives CDR1 LGHDT, CDR2 YNNKEL (reference sequence). The germline V and J ends were trimmed by 0 bases and 4 bases, with 9 bases remaining between them. CDR3 region: CASSQEVGAETQYF. CDR3 DNA sequence: TGTGCCAGCAGCCAAGAGGTGGGGGCAGAGACCCAGTACTTC.

The J gene is TRBJ2-1, the V gene TRBV10-1; tentative D call: TRBD1 (6 bases). CDR3 length equals 15 residues. Trimming shortened V by 6 bases and J by 4 bases, and 16 bases separated the two germline ends. The V gene's germline CDR1 is WNHNN and CDR2 SYGVQD (reference sequence). Written as DNA, the CDR3 is TGCGCCAGCAGGCCCCGTGGACAGTGTTACAATGAGCAGTTCTTC. The encoded protein is CASRPRGQCYNEQFF.

Comments on this clone: At the DNA level, this CDR3 is encoded by other sequences in the same sample as well. The chain links TRBV7-3 to TRBJ1-1; tentative D call: TRBD1 (6 bases). The CDR3 contains 13 residues. V was shortened by 1 base and J by 5 bases, with 8 bases between the two germline ends. Germline V gene sequence: CDR1 SGHTA, CDR2 FQGTGA. CDR3 sequence: CASSLKGGTEAFF. CDR3 nucleotides: TGTGCCAGCAGCTTAAAAGGGGGAACTGAAGCTTTCTTT.

The chain carries TRBV19 and TRBJ2-2; 11 bases match TRBD1. V gave up 4 bases and J gave up 5 bases; unmatched junction bases: 6. This CDR3 has 16 amino acids. CDR1 and CDR2 (germline): LNHDA, SQIVND (reference sequence). The CDR3 loop is CASSTPGQGGTGELFF. The DNA of the CDR3 is TGTGCCAGTAGTACACCGGGACAGGGGGGGACCGGGGAGCTGTTTTTT.

V and J are TRBV7-9 and TRBJ2-3, with TRBD2 identical over 9 bases. Per germline, CDR1 SEHNR and CDR2 FQNEAQ (reference sequence). Trimming removed 5 bases from V and 0 bases from J; junction bases left unmatched: 12. This CDR3 is 18 amino acids long. CDR3 coding DNA: TGTGCCAGCAGCCTATCCGGGACTAGCAACCCCAGCACAGATACGCAGTATTTT. Protein: CASSLSGTSNPSTDTQYF.

This chain uses TRBV28 with TRBJ1-6; D is ambiguous. CDR3 size: 12 residues. CDR1 and CDR2 (germline): MDHEN, SYDVKM. Trimming cost V 6 bases and J 11 bases, with 11 bases left between them. In nucleotides, the CDR3 is TGTGCCAGCAGCCCCCGGGGTACACCCCTCCACTTT. Residues: CASSPRGTPLHF.

V gene TRBV21-1 combines with J gene TRBJ2-5; the table's D call, TRBD1, was not checked against the DNA. TRBV21-1 is assigned pseudogene status. This CDR3 region has 19 residues. In DNA form, the CDR3 reads TGTGCCAGCAGCCCGCGAGGGGGCGAAAGTAGGAACAGCCAAGAGACCCAGTACTTC. This codes for CASSPRGGESRNSQETQYF.